Sequencing of this T cell receptor (beta chain) was carried out in a study of blood T cell repertoires in COVID-19. This table comes from immunoSEQ multiplex PCR, and its TCRdb copy is limited to in-frame clones, with some not included. The sample shows over 200,000 clones, roughly four fifths of them seen only once. The CDR3 runs 15 residues. Per the germline V gene, CDR1 is LGHNA and CDR2 is YSLEER. Trimming took off 0 bases at V and 5 bases at J, with 13 bases between the two ends. This clone is a singleton in its sample. The specimen sequenced was PBMCs or T cells enriched from blood (not recorded which). The V call is TRBV4-3, the J call TRBJ1-2; D may be TRBD1 (5 bases). The receptor's source is a man in his fifties or sixties who had recovered from COVID-19. The CDR3 loop reads CASSQDPQGGYGYTF. DNA for the CDR3: TGCGCCAGCAGCCAAGATCCGCAGGGAGGTTATGGCTACACCTTC.